The 4 T cell receptor beta chains presented below share a single source sample, sequenced in a study of control samples from healthy donors and cancer patients (dated by TCRdb to 2020 to 2021). Receptor libraries were prepared by the immunoSEQ multiplex PCR assay. TCRdb's version of the immuneACCESS table is confined to in-frame rearrangements and falls short of the full clone set. An unresolved V gene accounts for under half of the shortfall where checked; the remainder is of unknown origin. The sample has around 99,000 clones on record, 90% of them singletons. Jointly, the top ten make up under 4.5% of the sample. Source material: blood. Every receptor here comes from a human donor in good health. The donor label of this sample is uncertain.

Only a few counts were recorded for this clone. The gene calls are TRBV15 and TRBJ1-4; D gene uncertain. The CDR3 loop spans 15 amino acids. V gave up 0 bases and J gave up 8 bases, with 13 bases separating them. Germline values: CDR1 LNHNV, CDR2 YYDKDF (reference sequence). CDR3 residues: CATSREAGWEEKLFF. DNA for the CDR3: TGTGCCACCAGCAGAGAAGCCGGGTGGGAGGAAAAACTGTTTTTT.

The chain carries TRBV5-6 and TRBJ2-7; TRBD1 matches at 8 bases. Germline V lookup: CDR1 SGHDT, CDR2 YYEEEE. V gave up 3 bases and J gave up 6 bases; unmatched junction bases: 11. CDR3 length equals 15 residues. The CDR3 bases are TGTGCCAGCAGCTCCTCTGACAGGGGAAAAGGCGAGCAGTACGTC. Translating gives CASSSSDRGKGEQYV.

The chain combines TRBV6-2 or TRBV6-3 with TRBJ2-5; 8 bases fit TRBD2. Germline loops: CDR1 MNHEY, CDR2 SVGEGT. The CDR3 runs 15 residues. J was trimmed by 3 bases and V by 5 bases; bases with no gene match: 8. CDR3: CASSPLPGGKETQYF. DNA for the CDR3: TGTGCCAGCAGTCCCCTTCCGGGGGGGAAAGAGACCCAGTACTTC.

V usage is TRBV6-5 and J usage is TRBJ2-3, with 10 bases lining up with TRBD1. The germline gives CDR1 MNHEY, CDR2 SVGAGI. The V segment lost 6 bases and the J segment 4 bases; nucleotides outside the gene matches: 7. CDR3 length: 15 residues. The DNA for the CDR3 is TGTGCCAGCAGAGATTCCGGGACAGGGGCAGATACGCAGTATTTT. It is translated as CASRDSGTGADTQYF.